This T cell receptor beta chain was captured by sequencing in a study of shared T cell receptors in the human thymus. Using immunoSEQ multiplex PCR, the repertoire was profiled, and TCRdb retains in-frame clones only, with some absent. The data hold over 650,000 clones, with about 89% observed a single time. Germline V lookup: CDR1 SGHRS, CDR2 YFSETQ. Losses at the gene ends were 2 bases for V and 3 bases for J; bases not matched to a gene: 3. This CDR3 is 15 amino acids long. The data were also submitted as part of a second study, on human thymus T cells. That work contributes: It was healthy Finnish infants having corrective surgery for congenital heart defects who were the donors. The source of the thymus tissue was resections taken during corrective heart surgery. Seemingly biased V and J gene usage marked thymic and blood repertoires. Unrelated individuals were reported by related research to share highly overlapping thymic repertoires.

The sample consisted of thymocytes. The chain uses TRBV5-1 and TRBJ1-2, with TRBD1 identical over 11 bases. The receptor's source is a boy in the first two years of life with a congenital heart defect. In DNA, the CDR3 is TGCGCCAGCAGCTTCGGACAGGGGGCTTACTATGGCTACACCTTC. It specifies CASSFGQGAYYGYTF.